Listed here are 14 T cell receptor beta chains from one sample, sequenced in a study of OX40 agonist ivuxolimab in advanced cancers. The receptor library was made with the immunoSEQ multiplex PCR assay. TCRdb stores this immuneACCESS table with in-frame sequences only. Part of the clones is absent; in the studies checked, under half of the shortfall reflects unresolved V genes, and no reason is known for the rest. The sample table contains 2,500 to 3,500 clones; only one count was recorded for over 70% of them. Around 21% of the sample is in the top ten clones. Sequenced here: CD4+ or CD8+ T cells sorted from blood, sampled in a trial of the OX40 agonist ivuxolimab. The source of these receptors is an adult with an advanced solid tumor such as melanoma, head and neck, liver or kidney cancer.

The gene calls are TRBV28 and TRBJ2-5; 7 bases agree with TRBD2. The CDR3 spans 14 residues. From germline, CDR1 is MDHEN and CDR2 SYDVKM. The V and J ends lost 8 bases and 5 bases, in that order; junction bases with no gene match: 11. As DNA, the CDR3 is TGTGCCAGCCTCCCGTCCGGGGGGAAGGAGACCCAGTACTTC. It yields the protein CASLPSGGKETQYF. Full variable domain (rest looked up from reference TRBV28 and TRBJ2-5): DVKVTQSSRYLVKRTGEKVFLECVQDMDHENMFWYRQDPGLGLRLIYFSYDVKMKEKGDIPEGYSVSREKKERFSLILESASTNQTSMYLCASLPSGGKETQYFGPGTRLLVL.

CDR3 in amino acids: CASSLADPTGELFF. The CDR3 DNA follows: TGTGCCAGCAGCTTAGCGGACCCCACCGGGGAGCTGTTTTTT. The rearrangement links TRBV7-8 to TRBJ2-2; unclear D gene. Trimming removed 0 bases at V and 4 bases at J, with 6 bases between. CDR1 and CDR2 (germline): SGHVS, FQNEAQ. The CDR3 length is 14 residues.

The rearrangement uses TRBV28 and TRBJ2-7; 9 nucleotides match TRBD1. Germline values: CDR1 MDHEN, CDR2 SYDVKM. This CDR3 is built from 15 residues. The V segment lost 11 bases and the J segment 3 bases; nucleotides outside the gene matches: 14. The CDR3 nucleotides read TGTGCCTGCCACAGTCAAACAGGGGGCTTCTACGAGCAGTACTTC. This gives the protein CACHSQTGGFYEQYF.

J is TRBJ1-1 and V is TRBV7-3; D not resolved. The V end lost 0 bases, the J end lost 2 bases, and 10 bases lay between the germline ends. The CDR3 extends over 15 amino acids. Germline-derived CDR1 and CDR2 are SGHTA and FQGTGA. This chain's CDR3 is CASSLTGSPNTEAFF. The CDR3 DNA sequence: TGTGCCAGCAGCTTAACGGGAAGCCCAAACACTGAAGCTTTCTTT.

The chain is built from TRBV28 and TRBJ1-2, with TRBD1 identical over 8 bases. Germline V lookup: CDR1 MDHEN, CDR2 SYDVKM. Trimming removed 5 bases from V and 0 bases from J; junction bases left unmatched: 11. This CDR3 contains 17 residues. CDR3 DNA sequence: TGTGCCAGCAGTCCAGGACAGGGCCTGGGGCCTAACTATGGCTACACCTTC. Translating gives CASSPGQGLGPNYGYTF.

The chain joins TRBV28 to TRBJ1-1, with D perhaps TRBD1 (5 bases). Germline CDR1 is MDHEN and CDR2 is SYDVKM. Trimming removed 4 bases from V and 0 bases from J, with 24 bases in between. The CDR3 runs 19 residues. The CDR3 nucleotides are TGTGCCAGCAGTTCCATTATTGCAAGTTCAGGGAGGTTGAACACTGAAGCTTTCTTT. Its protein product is CASSSIIASSGRLNTEAFF.

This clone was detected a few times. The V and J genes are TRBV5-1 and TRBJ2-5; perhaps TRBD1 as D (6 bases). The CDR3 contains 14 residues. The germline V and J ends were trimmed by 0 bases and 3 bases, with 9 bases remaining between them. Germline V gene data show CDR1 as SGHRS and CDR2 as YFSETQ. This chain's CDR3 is CASSLVGQEETQYF. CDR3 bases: TGCGCCAGCAGCTTGGTGGGACAAGAAGAGACCCAGTACTTC.

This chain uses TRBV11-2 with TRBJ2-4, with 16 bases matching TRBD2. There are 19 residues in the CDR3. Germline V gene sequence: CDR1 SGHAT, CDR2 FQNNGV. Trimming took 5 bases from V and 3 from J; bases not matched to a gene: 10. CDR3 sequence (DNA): TGTGCCAGCAGCGGCAAGGGACTAGCGGGAGGGCTTGGCAAAAACATTCAGTACTTC. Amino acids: CASSGKGLAGGLGKNIQYF. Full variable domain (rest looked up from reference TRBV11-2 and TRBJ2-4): EAGVAQSPRYKIIEKRQSVAFWCNPISGHATLYWYQQILGQGPKLLIQFQNNGVVDDSQLPKDRFSAERLKGVDSTLKIQPAKLEDSAVYLCASSGKGLAGGLGKNIQYFGAGTRLSVL.

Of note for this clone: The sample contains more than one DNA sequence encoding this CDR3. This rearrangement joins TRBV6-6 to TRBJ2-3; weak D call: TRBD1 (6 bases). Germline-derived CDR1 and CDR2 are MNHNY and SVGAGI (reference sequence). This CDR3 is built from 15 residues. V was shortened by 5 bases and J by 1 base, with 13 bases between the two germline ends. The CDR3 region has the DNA TGTGCCAGCAGTCCAGGGGTGTCTCGCACAGATACGCAGTATTTT. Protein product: CASSPGVSRTDTQYF.

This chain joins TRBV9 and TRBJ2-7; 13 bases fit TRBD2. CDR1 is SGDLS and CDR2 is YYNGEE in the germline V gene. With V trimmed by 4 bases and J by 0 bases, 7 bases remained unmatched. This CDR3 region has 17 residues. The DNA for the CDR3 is TGTGCCAGCAGCCCCAGGACTAGCGGGGGAGTCTCCTACGAGCAGTACTTC. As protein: CASSPRTSGGVSYEQYF.

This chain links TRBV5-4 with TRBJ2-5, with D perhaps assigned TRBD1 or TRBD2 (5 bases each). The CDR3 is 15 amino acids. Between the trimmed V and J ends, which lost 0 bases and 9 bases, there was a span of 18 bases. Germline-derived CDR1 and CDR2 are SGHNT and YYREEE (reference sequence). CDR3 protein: CASSLAGDRVRPQYF. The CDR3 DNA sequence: TGTGCCAGCAGCTTGGCCGGGGACCGGGTTCGGCCCCAGTACTTC.

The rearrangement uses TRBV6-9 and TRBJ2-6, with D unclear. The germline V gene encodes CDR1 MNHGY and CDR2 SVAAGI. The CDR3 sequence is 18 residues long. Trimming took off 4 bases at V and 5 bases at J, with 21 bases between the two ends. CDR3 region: CASSFRFLRQSRANVLTF. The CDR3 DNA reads TGTGCCAGCAGTTTTAGATTCTTACGACAAAGTCGGGCCAACGTCCTGACTTTC.

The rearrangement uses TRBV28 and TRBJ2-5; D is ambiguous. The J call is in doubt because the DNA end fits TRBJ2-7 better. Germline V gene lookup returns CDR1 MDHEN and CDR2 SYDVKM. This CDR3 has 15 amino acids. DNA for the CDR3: TGTGCCAGCAGCCGCCGACGGTTGAGCTCCTACGAGCAGTACTTC. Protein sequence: CASSRRRLSSYEQYF.

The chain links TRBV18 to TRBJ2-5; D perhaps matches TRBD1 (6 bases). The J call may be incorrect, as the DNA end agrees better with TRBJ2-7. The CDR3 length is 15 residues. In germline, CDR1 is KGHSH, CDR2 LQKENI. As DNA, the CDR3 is TGTGCCAGCTCACAAGGTCAGGGGAATTACTACGAGCAGTACTTC. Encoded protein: CASSQGQGNYYEQYF.